The entry below describes one T cell receptor (beta chain). Its antigen is currently not known. No clone much larger than this one lies a single base away; base qualities are absent. Participants in the prospective study were enrolled through a virtual design, were aged about 18 to 100 years, and lived in 20 to 30 United States geographic areas. In the prospective study, participants were assigned to cohorts based on the clinical history participants reported in a screening survey and a study questionnaire. Each participant in the prospective study had whole blood, serum and a nasopharyngeal or oropharyngeal swab collected by mobile phlebotomists. Additional blood draws and questionnaires over an approximately 2-month period could optionally be provided by prospective study participants. Blood samples from the prospective study were shipped frozen or at room temperature prior to DNA extraction. This entry comes from a study of blood T cell repertoires in COVID-19 (dated by TCRdb to between 2020 and 2021). With regard to the full study: Samples covering the acute and convalescent phases of COVID-19 were provided by collaborators in the United States, Italy and Spain. The prospective study material was composed of cDNA or gDNA derived from T cells, B-cell-depleted T cells, or PBMCs. The dataset comprised deeply sampled blood TCRbeta repertoires from subjects exposed to, actively infected with, or recovered from COVID-19. The repertoires were released in a freely available public database intended as a resource for research on the immune response to SARS-CoV-2. Samples were obtained from the ongoing ImmuneRACE study (first 160 participants) and from some 1,300 subjects provided by 6 global collaborators. A de-identified subject ID, COVID-19 status, age in years and sex were almost always included in the sample metadata. Where available, HLA class I and class II types were taken from metadata supplied by the sample provider and were not determined by assay-based typing.

The CDR3 has 15 amino acids, counting the end cysteine and phenylalanine. Kept here is only the CDR3 DNA, which spans 45 bases and is read in frame from base 1. V was cut back by 4 bases and J by 3 bases, leaving a gap of 14 bases between them. From a lookup of the germline V gene, CDR1 and CDR2 are KGHDR and SFDVKD. The immunoSEQ Assay, a bias-controlled multiplex PCR, was used to amplify TCRbeta CDR3 regions from genomic DNA. Per the original workflow: The number of nucleated cells in each sample was estimated by amplification of reference gene primers within the assay. Sequence reads were collapsed and filtered to measure the absolute abundance of every unique TCRbeta CDR3 rearrangement. Productive Simpson clonality was computed per sample as the square root of Simpson's diversity index over productive rearrangements. TCRdb retrieved this table from immuneACCESS and kept in-frame rearrangements only. Not all clones are present; in checked studies, unresolved V genes account for under half, and no reason is known for the remainder. V and J calls and clone size are copied from that table; D and trimming were computed from the DNA. The sample table contains 200,000 to 250,000 clones; only one count was recorded for 65% to 90% of them. The leading ten clones occupy 3% to 4% of the sample.

What the study reported, not specific to this receptor: The amount of clinical and demographic metadata varied by source and participant and was provided uncurated.

This clonotype originated in a woman aged 40 to 49 with acute COVID-19. Here the chain combines TRBV24-1 and TRBJ2-5; a tentative D call is TRBD1 (6 bases match). Sequenced material: PBMCs or T cells enriched from blood (not recorded which). At the DNA level, the sequence is TGTGCCACCAGTGAACCAAGGGACACGAAAGAGACCCAGTACTTC. The encoded protein is CATSEPRDTKETQYF.